The 10 T cell receptor beta chains below all came from one sample that was sequenced in a study of technical replicates of blood from a few donors. Clones were sequenced by immunoSEQ multiplex PCR, and TCRdb holds only the in-frame ones, with some missing. The sample carries about 14,000 clones, almost 85% recorded once. The specimen was PBMCs. The source of these receptors is a human donor in good health.

The chain links TRBV14 to TRBJ2-5; D perhaps matches TRBD2 (6 bases). The CDR3 contains 16 residues. From germline, CDR1 is SGHDN and CDR2 FVKESK. The V end was cut by 4 bases, the J end by 4 bases, with 19 bases between. The chain's CDR3 is CASSPFSGLVGETQYF. The CDR3 DNA is TGTGCCAGCAGCCCCTTCTCGGGACTCGTGGGAGAGACCCAGTACTTC.

J is TRBJ1-4 and V is TRBV18; TRBD1 might be the D (6 bases). Germline V gene data show CDR1 as KGHSH and CDR2 as LQKENI. The CDR3 length is 15 residues. Trimming removed 2 bases from V and 7 bases from J, with 14 bases in between. For the CDR3, the DNA is TGTGCCAGCTCACCAGTCGGGACAATGCCTGAAAAACTGTTTTTT. This sequence encodes CASSPVGTMPEKLFF. The full variable domain, rest sourced from reference TRBV18 and TRBJ1-4, is NAGVMQNPRHLVRRRGQEARLRCSPMKGHSHVYWYRQLPEEGLKFMVYLQKENIIDESGMPKERFSAEFPKEGPSILRIQQVVRGDSAAYFCASSPVGTMPEKLFFGSGTQLSVL.

This clone was detected a few times. V usage is TRBV7-9 and J usage is TRBJ2-4; unclear D gene. Trimming took 1 base from V and 8 from J, leaving 15 bases between them. Germline V gene data show CDR1 as SEHNR and CDR2 as FQNEAQ (reference sequence). The length of the CDR3 is 15 residues. The CDR3 sequence is CASSLVNSARDIQYF. The DNA for the CDR3 is TGTGCCAGCAGCTTAGTTAACTCCGCGCGAGACATTCAGTACTTC.

V gene TRBV5-5 combines with J gene TRBJ2-1, with 7 nucleotides matching TRBD1. Per the germline V gene, CDR1 is SGHKS and CDR2 is YYEKEE (reference sequence). V trimming: 4 bases; J trimming: 4 bases; junction bases outside the gene matches: 8. This CDR3 region has 15 residues. This CDR3 is CASSIQGSPYNEQFF. The CDR3 DNA follows: TGTGCCAGCAGCATACAGGGGTCCCCTTACAATGAGCAGTTCTTC.

This clone was seen just once. The rearrangement joins TRBV27 to TRBJ1-1, with 12 bases fitting TRBD1. Germline loops: CDR1 MNHEY, CDR2 SMNVEV (reference sequence). This CDR3 region has 16 residues. The ends lost 7 bases at V and 5 bases at J; junction bases unmatched: 11. The CDR3 DNA reads TGTGCCAGCACCGCCGGGACAGGGGGCGGGAGGACTGAAGCTTTCTTT. Amino acid sequence: CASTAGTGGGRTEAFF.

V gene TRBV2 combines with J gene TRBJ1-1, with 9 bases lining up with TRBD1. The germline gives CDR1 SNHLY, CDR2 FYNNEI. The CDR3 is 14 amino acids. V shed 5 bases and J 1 base; nucleotides not matched to a gene: 2. The CDR3 coding sequence is TGTGCCAGCAGTTCACAGGGGGCGAACACTGAAGCTTTCTTT. Translation gives CASSSQGANTEAFF. Full variable domain (rest looked up from reference TRBV2 and TRBJ1-1): EPEVTQTPSHQVTQMGQEVILRCVPISNHLYFYWYRQILGQKVEFLVSFYNNEISEKSEIFDDQFSVERPDGSNFTLKIRSTKLEDSAMYFCASSSQGANTEAFFGQGTRLTVV.

CDR3 region: CASSASGQGGSYEQYF. The CDR3 nucleotides are TGTGCCAGCAGTGCGTCGGGACAGGGGGGTTCCTACGAGCAGTACTTC. The chain links TRBV28 to TRBJ2-7; 11 nucleotides line up with TRBD1. Germline-derived CDR1 and CDR2 are MDHEN and SYDVKM. The CDR3 consists of 16 residues. V shed 5 bases and J 1 base; nucleotides not matched to a gene: 7.

The chain carries TRBV18 and TRBJ1-2; 7 bases fit TRBD1. The ends lost 2 bases at V and 4 bases at J; junction bases unmatched: 10. The CDR3 has 16 amino acids. Germline CDR1 and CDR2: KGHSH and LQKENI. DNA for the CDR3: TGTGCCAGCTCACCATCTACAGGGGATGGTGGCTATGGCTACACCTTC. Amino acids: CASSPSTGDGGYGYTF.

V is TRBV7-9 and J is TRBJ2-7, with D maybe TRBD2 (6 bases). The CDR3 has 13 residues. The germline CDR1 and CDR2 sequences are SEHNR and FQNEAQ (reference sequence). V shed 2 bases and J shed 6 bases, with 11 bases lying between them. Here the CDR3 reads CASSLPAGSEQYF. The CDR3 DNA follows: TGTGCCAGCAGCTTACCGGCGGGAAGCGAGCAGTACTTC.

This clone was seen once. The chain combines TRBV6-5 with TRBJ1-5, with D perhaps TRBD1 (5 bases). With 2 bases removed from V and 4 bases from J, the gap between germline ends came to 6 bases. The CDR3 covers 13 residues. Germline-derived CDR1 and CDR2 are MNHEY and SVGAGI. The DNA of the CDR3 is TGTGCCAGCAGTTACAGGGGAAATCAGCCCCAGCATTTT. It translates to CASSYRGNQPQHF.